This T cell receptor beta chain was sequenced in a study of blood T cell dynamics during melanoma immunotherapy. Time point denoted: week 3, after first cycle of checkpoint inhibitor. Blood was drawn before treatment and at week 3 after checkpoint blockade. Clones were sequenced by immunoSEQ multiplex PCR, and TCRdb holds only the in-frame ones, with some missing. The table records 7,800 or so clones, around 84% of them present only once. Germline assignment: CDR1 MDHEN and CDR2 SYDVKM. This CDR3 spans 14 amino acids. With 5 bases removed from V and 3 bases from J, the gap between germline ends came to 14 bases.

This rearrangement joins TRBV28 to TRBJ2-7; weak D call: TRBD1 (5 bases). This material consisted of blood, taken from a patient treated with checkpoint blockade. This sequence originates from a human donor with melanoma. CDR3 protein: CASSPLDTSYEQYF. Here the CDR3 DNA reads TGTGCCAGCAGTCCCTTGGACACCAGCTACGAGCAGTACTTC. Combining the CDR3 with reference TRBV28 and TRBJ2-7 gives the whole variable domain DVKVTQSSRYLVKRTGEKVFLECVQDMDHENMFWYRQDPGLGLRLIYFSYDVKMKEKGDIPEGYSVSREKKERFSLILESASTNQTSMYLCASSPLDTSYEQYFGPGTRLTVT.